The rows below give T cell receptor beta chains drawn from one sample of a study of blood T cell repertoires in COVID-19. Method: immunoSEQ multiplex PCR; TCRdb's copy keeps in-frame clones and lacks some. The sample has 75,000 to 95,000 clones; approximately 79% are singletons. Sequencing input: peripheral blood. The source of these receptors is a man between 65 and 80 years old with COVID-19, enrolled during active disease. Both conserved end residues are part of each CDR3. The D gene is left open where the match is weak. Clone size, where shown, is once, few, many, or a class for clones that have expanded.

CDR3aa	CDR3nt	d_gene	v_gene	abundance	j_gene
CASSYPGTWQGTDTQYF	TGTGCCAGCAGTTACCCGGGGACATGGCAGGGCACAGATACGCAGTATTTT	NA	TRBV6-2/TRBV6-3	NA	TRBJ2-3
CAISESSGRAAYGYTF	TGTGCCATCAGTGAGTCGAGTGGCAGGGCTGCCTATGGCTACACCTTC	NA	TRBV10-3	few	TRBJ1-2
CASSQVTGVNEQYF	TGTGCCAGCAGCCAAGTTACAGGGGTCAACGAGCAGTACTTC	TRBD1	TRBV3-1/TRBV3-2	many	TRBJ2-7
CASFAVAGPMDF	TGTGCCAGCTTCGCGGTAGCGGGGCCTATGGATTTT	TRBD2	TRBV5-5	NA	TRBJ2-3
CAWSGDSGNTIYF	TGTGCCTGGAGTGGAGACTCTGGAAACACCATATATTTT	NA	TRBV30	NA	TRBJ1-3
CATRDRYYGQPQHF	TGTGCCACCAGGGACAGGTATTATGGTCAGCCCCAGCATTTT	TRBD1	TRBV19	NA	TRBJ1-5
CASSSITGAELETQYF	TGTGCCAGCAGCTCGATTACAGGGGCGGAGTTGGAGACCCAGTACTTC	TRBD1	TRBV11-2	NA	TRBJ2-5
CASSVEGRETQYF	TGTGCCAGCAGCGTAGAGGGGCGGGAGACCCAGTACTTC	NA	TRBV9	NA	TRBJ2-5
CASSPRLAGKYEQYF	TGTGCCAGCAGCCCCCGACTAGCGGGAAAGTACGAGCAGTACTTC	TRBD2	TRBV4-2	once	TRBJ2-7
CASSMAVGGRYEQYF	TGTGCCAGTAGTATGGCCGTGGGCGGGCGCTACGAGCAGTACTTC	NA	TRBV19	NA	TRBJ2-7
CASSSGQGNTGELFF	TGTGCCAGCAGTTCGGGACAGGGGAACACCGGGGAGCTGTTTTTT	TRBD1	TRBV27	NA	TRBJ2-2
CASSIGLGQSSYNEQFF	TGTGCCAGTAGTATAGGACTCGGACAGAGCTCCTACAATGAGCAGTTCTTC	NA	TRBV19	NA	TRBJ2-1
CASSPSSGIGIQYF	TGCGCCAGCAGCCCGTCTAGCGGGATTGGCATTCAGTACTTC	TRBD2	TRBV5-1	NA	TRBJ2-4
CASSLGAGQYF	TGTGCCAGCAGCTTAGGGGCGGGGCAGTACTTC	NA	TRBV11-2	few	TRBJ2-7
CASMADTYEQYF	TGTGCCAGCATGGCGGATACCTACGAGCAGTACTTC	NA	TRBV6-6	once	TRBJ2-7
CASSVGASGPYEQYF	TGTGCCAGCAGCGTCGGGGCTAGCGGGCCCTACGAGCAGTACTTC	TRBD2	TRBV9	NA	TRBJ2-7
CASSLREPRVF	TGTGCCAGCAGCCTTCGGGAACCAAGGGTCTTC	NA	TRBV3-1/TRBV3-2	many	TRBJ2-1
CASSPRLAGSSDTQYF	TGTGCCAGCAGCCCCCGACTAGCGGGATCGTCAGATACGCAGTATTTT	TRBD2	TRBV11-2	once	TRBJ2-3
CASSPPGGGTEAFF	TGTGCCAGCAGCCCCCCGGGAGGGGGTACTGAAGCTTTCTTT	NA	TRBV7-6	NA	TRBJ1-1
CASSPVGGGGTDTQYF	TGTGCCAGCTCACCCGTGGGGGGAGGTGGCACAGATACGCAGTATTTT	NA	TRBV18	NA	TRBJ2-3
CASSLVQGTEAFF	TGTGCCAGCAGCTTAGTGCAGGGCACTGAAGCTTTCTTT	NA	TRBV11-3	few	TRBJ1-1
CASRGSGGNTQYF	TGTGCCAGCAGGGGCAGCGGAGGGAATACGCAGTATTTT	NA	TRBV7-9	NA	TRBJ2-3
CASSRKNTEAFF	TGTGCCAGCAGTCGTAAAAACACTGAAGCTTTCTTT	NA	TRBV6-5	few	TRBJ1-1
CSGLSTDTQYF	TGCAGCGGACTGAGCACAGATACGCAGTATTTT	NA	TRBV20-1	NA	TRBJ2-3
CPITGGASGELFF	TGTCCCATCACCGGGGGGGCATCGGGGGAGCTGTTTTTT	TRBD2	TRBV10-3	medium-sized	TRBJ2-2
CASSLANRRSYEQYF	TGTGCCAGCAGCTTAGCGAACAGGCGGTCCTACGAGCAGTACTTC	NA	TRBV7-2	NA	TRBJ2-7
CASSFSWNTGELFF	TGTGCCAGCAGCTTTAGTTGGAACACCGGGGAGCTGTTTTTT	NA	TRBV7-3	few	TRBJ2-2
CASSTRTGTETQYF	TGTGCCAGCAGTACCCGGACAGGAACGGAGACCCAGTACTTC	TRBD1	TRBV27	NA	TRBJ2-5
CASMGSPGFPIRLNTGELFF	TGTGCCAGCATGGGTTCCCCCGGGTTCCCTATACGACTAAACACCGGGGAGCTGTTTTTT	NA	TRBV3-1/TRBV3-2	NA	TRBJ2-2
CSVEGSRVAETQYF	TGCAGCGTTGAAGGATCTCGGGTCGCGGAGACCCAGTACTTC	NA	TRBV29-1	NA	TRBJ2-5
CASSQAGSGTTEAFF	TGCGCCAGCAGCCAAGCGGGGTCCGGAACGACTGAAGCTTTCTTT	NA	TRBV4-1	NA	TRBJ1-1
CASSRKLAGGDEQYF	TGTGCCAGCAGCCGGAAACTAGCGGGAGGGGACGAGCAGTACTTC	TRBD2	TRBV27	NA	TRBJ2-7
CAWSVRERSFNEKLFF	TGTGCCTGGAGTGTACGGGAACGAAGTTTTAATGAAAAACTGTTTTTT	NA	TRBV30	NA	TRBJ1-4
CASSQDLVSGELFF	TGCGCCAGCAGCCAAGATTTAGTATCCGGGGAGCTGTTTTTT	NA	TRBV4-3	NA	TRBJ2-2
CASSWGGLAIQETQYF	TGTGCCAGCAGCTGGGGGGGACTAGCGATCCAAGAGACCCAGTACTTC	TRBD2	TRBV5-6	NA	TRBJ2-5
CASSQGTAGSAQETQYF	TGCGCCAGCAGCCAAGGAACAGCGGGAAGTGCGCAAGAGACCCAGTACTTC	TRBD2	TRBV4-1	NA	TRBJ2-5